This T cell receptor beta chain emerged from a study of glioma-infiltrating T cells after dendritic cell vaccination. As for the study in general: Dendritic cell vaccination trial patients had either newly diagnosed or recurrent glioblastoma. Monocyte-derived dendritic cells, cultured less than 8 days with IL-4 and GM-CSF, were pulsed with autologous tumor lysate.

The repertoire was sequenced with immunoSEQ multiplex PCR; TCRdb's copy has only in-frame clones and lacks some. The sample lists 91,000 or so clones; 65% to 85% were seen once. This CDR3 is built from 14 residues. Per the germline V gene, CDR1 is MNHNS and CDR2 is SASEGT. Trimming stripped 6 bases from V and 2 bases from J, with 12 bases between. Time point meaning: after dendritic cell vaccination, including at tumor progression/relapse. No glioblastoma patient carried an isocitrate dehydrogenase mutation. Blood PBMC samples: pre-vaccination, two weeks post third vaccination, and at tumor progression.

Material: blood, obtained after dendritic cell vaccination. The chain carries TRBV6-1 and TRBJ2-3, with a tentative D call TRBD2 (5 bases). The TCR sequence derives from a human donor with glioblastoma. CDR3 residues: CASSFSGNTDTQYF. The CDR3 nucleotides are TGTGCCAGCAGCTTCAGCGGAAACACAGATACGCAGTATTTT.